This entry concerns a single T cell receptor beta chain. The length of the CDR3 is 11 residues. V lost 9 bases and J 3 bases, leaving 9 bases between the germline ends. Germline CDR1 and CDR2: MNHNY and SVGAGI (reference sequence). This record comes from a study of control samples from healthy donors and cancer patients. Assay used: immunoSEQ multiplex PCR; TCRdb lists only in-frame clones, some missing. This sample has approximately 150,000 clones, with 95% to 96% found just once. The rearrangement uses TRBV6-6 and TRBJ2-7; D is unresolved. Input material: blood. The source is a woman between 25 and 40 years old in good health. CDR3 bases: TGTGCCAGTCTAGACCGCTACGAGCAGTACTTC. Protein sequence: CASLDRYEQYF.